These 20 T cell receptor beta chains share one sample of origin, sequenced in a study of T cells in tumors and immune-related adverse events. TCRdb's copy holds only in-frame clones and misses some; the assay was immunoSEQ multiplex PCR. The sample contains roughly 10,000 clones, around 93% of which appear only once. The sample was lymph node tissue, taken from a patient treated with anti-PD-1 therapy. These receptors were taken from a female donor with metastatic renal cell carcinoma.

This chain joins TRBV15 and TRBJ1-5, with D possibly matching TRBD1 (5 bases). V lost 1 base and J 3 bases, leaving 10 bases between the germline ends. Germline V CDR1 and CDR2: LNHNV, YYDKDF (reference sequence). The CDR3 runs to 15 residues. The CDR3 DNA is TGTGCCACCAGCAGAGTAAGGGGATACAATCAGCCCCAGCATTTT. Its translation: CATSRVRGYNQPQHF. The whole variable domain, filled in from reference TRBV15 and TRBJ1-5, reads DAMVIQNPRYQVTQFGKPVTLSCSQTLNHNVMYWYQQKSSQAPKLLFHYYDKDFNNEADTPDNFQSRRPNTSFCFLDIRSPGLGDTAMYLCATSRVRGYNQPQHFGDGTRLSIL.

The chain combines TRBV13 with TRBJ1-1; 8 positions match TRBD1. Trimming at V came to 0 bases and at J to 1 base, leaving 7 bases not matched to a gene. CDR3 size: 17 residues. Germline lookup yields CDR1 PRHDT and CDR2 FYEKMQ (reference sequence). This CDR3 is CASSLGGTGGWNTEAFF. The DNA for the CDR3 is TGTGCCAGCAGCTTAGGGGGGACAGGAGGCTGGAACACTGAAGCTTTCTTT. The variable domain in full, completed from reference TRBV13 and TRBJ1-1, reads AAGVIQSPRHLIKEKRETATLKCYPIPRHDTVYWYQQGPGQDPQFLISFYEKMQSDKGSIPDRFSAQQFSDYHSELNMSSLELGDSALYFCASSLGGTGGWNTEAFFGQGTRLTVV.

The chain joins TRBV5-4 to TRBJ2-5, with D unclear. CDR1 SGHNT and CDR2 YYREEE come from the germline V gene (reference sequence). The CDR3 contains 15 residues. Trimming removed 0 bases at V and 1 base at J, with 10 bases between. CDR3 bases: TGTGCCAGCAGCTTGGGCCCAGTGCCCCAAGAGACCCAGTACTTC. Translated, it gives CASSLGPVPQETQYF.

This clone appeared a few times. The chain couples TRBV12-5 to TRBJ1-2; possible D gene TRBD1, 5 bases. This CDR3 spans 11 amino acids. With 6 bases removed from V and 8 bases from J, the gap between germline ends came to 10 bases. CDR1 and CDR2 (germline): LGHNT, FRNRAP. In nucleotides, the CDR3 is TGTGCTAGTGGGTCGGGGACCGGCTACACCTTC. Its translation: CASGSGTGYTF. The full variable domain, completed using reference TRBV12-5 and TRBJ1-2, is DARVTQTPRHKVTEMGQEVTMRCQPILGHNTVFWYRQTMMQGLELLAYFRNRAPLDDSGMPKDRFSAEMPDATLATLKIQPSEPRDSAVYFCASGSGTGYTFGSGTRLTVV.

In its sample, this clone was seen once. Its ends do not fully match the called genes, so a read error is possible. The chain employs TRBV7-7 and TRBJ1-4, with TRBD1 matching 8 bases. The CDR3 is made up of 16 amino acids. CDR1 is SSHAT, CDR2 FNYEAQ, per germline (reference sequence). The CDR3 nucleotides read TGTGCTAGCAGCCAAACCCCGGGACAGGACTATGAAAAACTGTTTTTT. It specifies CASSQTPGQDYEKLFF.

The rearrangement links TRBV5-5 to TRBJ1-1; D may be TRBD1 (5 bases). In germline, CDR1 is SGHKS, CDR2 YYEKEE (reference sequence). This CDR3 has 13 amino acids. V shed 4 bases and J shed 3 bases, with 10 bases lying between them. CDR3 protein: CASSAGPDTEAFF. The CDR3 DNA reads as TGTGCCAGCAGCGCGGGACCCGACACTGAAGCTTTCTTT.

This clone appeared a few times. The chain recombines TRBV7-6 with TRBJ2-7; tentatively, D is TRBD2 (5 bases). This CDR3 spans 16 amino acids. Trimming took off 0 bases at V and 2 bases at J, with 14 bases between the two ends. Germline CDR1 and CDR2: SGHVS and FNYEAQ. The CDR3 here is CASSLAEGLGTYEQYF. CDR3 in DNA: TGTGCCAGCAGCTTAGCCGAGGGTTTAGGAACCTACGAGCAGTACTTC.

The rearrangement uses TRBV27 and TRBJ2-1; 9 bases map to TRBD2. This CDR3 is 15 amino acids long. Trimming cost V 2 bases and J 5 bases; bases outside gene matches: 4. Germline V gene lookup returns CDR1 MNHEY and CDR2 SMNVEV (reference sequence). CDR3 in amino acids: CASSLGLAGNNEQFF. The CDR3 bases are TGTGCCAGCAGTTTAGGTCTAGCGGGAAACAATGAGCAGTTCTTC.

V and J are TRBV4-1 and TRBJ1-1; the D is unclear. The CDR3 loop spans 15 amino acids. The germline CDR1 and CDR2 sequences are MGHRA and YSYEKL. Trimming left V 2 bases short and J 0 bases short, with 10 bases between. DNA for the CDR3: TGCGCCAGCAGCCAACCAGCGCCTATGAACACTGAAGCTTTCTTT. It translates to CASSQPAPMNTEAFF.

The chain uses TRBV10-1 and TRBJ1-1, with unresolved D. There are 15 residues in the CDR3. V dropped 6 bases and J dropped 4 bases, with 18 bases sitting between them. Looked up from germline, CDR1 is WNHNN and CDR2 is SYGVQD (reference sequence). This CDR3 reads CASREDSRETTEAFF. The DNA of the CDR3 is TGCGCCAGCAGGGAGGACTCCCGAGAGACCACTGAAGCTTTCTTT.

V gene TRBV6-5 combines with J gene TRBJ2-3, with TRBD1 matching over 9 bases. Germline assignment: CDR1 MNHEY and CDR2 SVGAGI. J was trimmed by 2 bases and V by 5 bases; bases with no gene match: 5. This CDR3 is built from 15 residues. Written as DNA, the CDR3 is TGTGCCAGCAGTAGGACAGGGGCCCTCACAGATACGCAGTATTTT. Protein sequence: CASSRTGALTDTQYF.

This sequence joins TRBV6-6 and TRBJ1-3, with D unresolved. The germline gives CDR1 MNHNY, CDR2 SVGAGI (reference sequence). This CDR3 contains 16 residues. Trimming stripped 5 bases from V and 1 base from J, with 15 bases between. The CDR3 loop is CASSTSLIGSGNTIYF. The CDR3 DNA reads as TGTGCCAGCAGTACTTCCCTGATCGGTTCTGGAAACACCATATATTTT.

This chain links TRBV6-5 with TRBJ1-2; a possible D gene is TRBD1 (5 bases). Trimming pared 2 bases from V and 5 bases from J, leaving 12 bases between. This CDR3 region has 14 residues. Germline-derived CDR1 and CDR2 are MNHEY and SVGAGI. CDR3 residues: CASSYDRGVYGYTF. The CDR3 DNA sequence: TGTGCCAGCAGTTACGACCGGGGCGTTTATGGCTACACCTTC.

V is TRBV5-1 and J is TRBJ2-5, with 9 bases fitting TRBD2. Germline V gene lookup returns CDR1 SGHRS and CDR2 YFSETQ. V trimming: 4 bases; J trimming: 4 bases; junction bases outside the gene matches: 8. There are 15 residues in the CDR3. CDR3 sequence (DNA): TGCGCCAGCAGCACGTTTAGCGGGAGTTCAGAGACCCAGTACTTC. Translation gives CASSTFSGSSETQYF.

V gene TRBV29-1 combines with J gene TRBJ1-2; TRBD1 might be the D (6 bases). CDR1 and CDR2 from the germline V gene are SQVTM and ANQGSEA. The germline V and J ends were trimmed by 6 bases and 2 bases, with 10 bases remaining between them. CDR3 size: 12 residues. The CDR3 loop is CSVLGQNYGYTF. DNA for the CDR3: TGCAGCGTCCTCGGACAGAACTATGGCTACACCTTC. The whole variable domain, remainder taken from reference TRBV29-1 and TRBJ1-2, is SAVISQKPSRDICQRGTSLTIQCQVDSQVTMMFWYRQQPGQSLTLIATANQGSEATYESGFVIDKFPISRPNLTFSTLTVSNMSPEDSSIYLCSVLGQNYGYTFGSGTRLTVV.

The rearrangement links TRBV5-1 to TRBJ1-5; 7 nucleotides line up with TRBD1. Germline trimming cut 0 bases from V and 7 bases from J; bases unmatched to any gene: 4. Germline CDR1 SGHRS, CDR2 YFSETQ. The length of the CDR3 is 14 residues. The CDR3 nucleotides read TGCGCCAGCAGCTTGGAGGGAGGGGGCCAGCCCCAGCATTTT. It translates to CASSLEGGGQPQHF.

The chain carries TRBV5-1 and TRBJ1-1, with TRBD1 matching over 8 bases. After removal of 6 bases from V and 0 bases from J, the junction contained 10 bases not matched to a gene. CDR3 size: 16 residues. Germline CDR1 is SGHRS and CDR2 is YFSETQ. The CDR3 DNA is TGCGCCAGCAACTCAGGGGGCAACCTCATGAACACTGAAGCTTTCTTT. Translating gives CASNSGGNLMNTEAFF.

The J gene is TRBJ2-7, the V gene TRBV9, with 10 positions matching TRBD2. Germline CDR1 SGDLS, CDR2 YYNGEE. The CDR3 covers 16 residues. Losses at the gene ends were 0 bases for V and 5 bases for J; bases not matched to a gene: 8. The CDR3 nucleotides are TGTGCCAGCAGCGTAGCTCTAGCGGGAGTAGACCACGAGCAGTACTTC. Translation gives CASSVALAGVDHEQYF.

The chain is built from TRBV11-2 and TRBJ1-1, with D hard to call. The CDR3 spans 12 residues. Looked up from germline, CDR1 is SGHAT and CDR2 is FQNNGV. Trimming took off 2 bases at V and 6 bases at J, with 7 bases between the two ends. The chain's CDR3 is CASSLPHPEAFF. CDR3 coding DNA: TGTGCCAGCAGCTTACCCCACCCTGAAGCTTTCTTT.

The rearrangement links TRBV4-3 to TRBJ2-7, with 8 bases fitting TRBD1. The CDR3 sequence is 16 residues long. V dropped 4 bases and J dropped 2; count of bases not matched to a gene: 10. Germline CDR1 and CDR2: LGHNA and YSLEER. In nucleotides, the CDR3 is TGCGCCAGCAGCCCGAGGGACAGGCCCCCTACCTACGAGCAGTACTTC. Translating gives CASSPRDRPPTYEQYF.